Here is one TCR beta chain with its context. The data originate from a study of patients and donors after allogeneic stem cell transplantation. TCRdb re-analysed the RT-PCR reads in MiXCR, keeping a single row per CDR3 protein. The sample contains about 200,000 distinct CDR3 sequences, roughly 38% of which appear only once. In germline, CDR1 is MDHEN, CDR2 SYDVKM. V lost 1 base to trimming and J lost 0 bases, with 13 bases between them. The CDR3 covers 17 residues. The TCR was taken from a human donor who was either an allogeneic HSCT recipient or a stem cell or donor lymphocyte infusion donor (not recorded which). It is not recorded whose cells these are; they may come from a transplant donor. This chain connects TRBV28 to TRBJ2-4, with unresolved D. The source material was blood, either unsorted or a sorted T cell fraction (not recorded which). The CDR3 DNA reads TGTGCCAGCAGTTTATTTCAGGAGTCCTTAGCCAAAAACATTCAGTACTTC. Encoded protein: CASSLFQESLAKNIQYF.